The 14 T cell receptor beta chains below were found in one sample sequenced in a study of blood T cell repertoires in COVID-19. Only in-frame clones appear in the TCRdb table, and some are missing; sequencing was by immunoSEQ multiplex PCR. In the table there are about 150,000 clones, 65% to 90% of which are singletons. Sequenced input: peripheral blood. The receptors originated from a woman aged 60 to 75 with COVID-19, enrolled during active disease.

CDR3 sequence: CASSFKPGHPYEQYV. The CDR3 DNA sequence: TGTGCCAGCAGTTTTAAGCCGGGACACCCTTACGAGCAGTACGTC. The chain joins TRBV28 to TRBJ2-7; a weak D match, TRBD1 (6 bases). Germline values: CDR1 MDHEN, CDR2 SYDVKM. V lost 3 bases to trimming and J lost 4 bases, with 16 bases between them. The CDR3 runs to 15 residues.

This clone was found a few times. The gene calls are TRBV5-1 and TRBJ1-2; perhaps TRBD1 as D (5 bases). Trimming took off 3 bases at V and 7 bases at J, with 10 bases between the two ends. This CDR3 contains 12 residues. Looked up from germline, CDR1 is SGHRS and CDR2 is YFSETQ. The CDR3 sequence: CASSSQGSGYTF. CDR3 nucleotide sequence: TGCGCCAGCAGCTCTCAGGGAAGTGGCTACACCTTC.

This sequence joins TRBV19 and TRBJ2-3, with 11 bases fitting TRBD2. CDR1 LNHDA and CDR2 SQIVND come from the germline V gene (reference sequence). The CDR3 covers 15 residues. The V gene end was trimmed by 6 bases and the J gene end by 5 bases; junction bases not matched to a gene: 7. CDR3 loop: CASRNSGGAVDTQYF. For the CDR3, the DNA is TGTGCCAGTAGGAATAGCGGGGGGGCCGTAGATACGCAGTATTTT. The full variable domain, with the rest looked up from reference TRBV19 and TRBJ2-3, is DGGITQSPKYLFRKEGQNVTLSCEQNLNHDAMYWYRQDPGQGLRLIYYSQIVNDFQKGDIAEGYSVSREKKESFPLTVTSAQKNPTAFYLCASRNSGGAVDTQYFGPGTRLTVL.

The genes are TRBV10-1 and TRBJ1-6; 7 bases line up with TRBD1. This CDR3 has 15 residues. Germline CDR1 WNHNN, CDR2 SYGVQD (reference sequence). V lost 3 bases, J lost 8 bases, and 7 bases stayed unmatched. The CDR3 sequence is CASSELQGMDSPLHF. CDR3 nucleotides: TGCGCCAGCAGTGAATTACAGGGGATGGATTCACCCCTCCACTTT.

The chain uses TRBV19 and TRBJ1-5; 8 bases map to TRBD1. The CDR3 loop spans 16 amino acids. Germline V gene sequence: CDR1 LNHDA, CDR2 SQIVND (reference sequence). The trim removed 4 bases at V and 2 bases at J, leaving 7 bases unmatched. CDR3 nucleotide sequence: TGTGCCAGTAGTAGCAAACAGGGGGTGGGCAATCAGCCCCAGCATTTT. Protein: CASSSKQGVGNQPQHF. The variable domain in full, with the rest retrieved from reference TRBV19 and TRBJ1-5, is DGGITQSPKYLFRKEGQNVTLSCEQNLNHDAMYWYRQDPGQGLRLIYYSQIVNDFQKGDIAEGYSVSREKKESFPLTVTSAQKNPTAFYLCASSSKQGVGNQPQHFGDGTRLSIL.

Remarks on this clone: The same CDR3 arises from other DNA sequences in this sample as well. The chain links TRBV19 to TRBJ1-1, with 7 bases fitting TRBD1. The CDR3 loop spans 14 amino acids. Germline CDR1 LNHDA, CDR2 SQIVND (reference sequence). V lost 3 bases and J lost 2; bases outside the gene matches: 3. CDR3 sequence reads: CASSINRGNTEAFF. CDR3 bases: TGTGCCAGTAGTATTAACAGGGGTAACACTGAAGCTTTCTTT.

The CDR3 loop reads CASRGGLAGVNEQFF. Here the CDR3 DNA reads TGTGCCAGCAGGGGGGGACTAGCGGGAGTCAATGAGCAGTTCTTC. The J gene is TRBJ2-1, the V gene TRBV2; 14 positions agree with TRBD2. V lost 6 bases, J lost 6 bases, and 4 bases stayed unmatched. Germline V CDR1 and CDR2: SNHLY, FYNNEI. The CDR3 runs 15 residues.

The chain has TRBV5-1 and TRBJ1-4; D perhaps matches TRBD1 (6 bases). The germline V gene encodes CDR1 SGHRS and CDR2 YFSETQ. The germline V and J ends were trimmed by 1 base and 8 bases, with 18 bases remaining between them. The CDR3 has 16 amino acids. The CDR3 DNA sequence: TGCGCCAGCAGCTTGTCGGTGGCAGGGGCGCGAGAAAAACTGTTTTTT. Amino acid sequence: CASSLSVAGAREKLFF.

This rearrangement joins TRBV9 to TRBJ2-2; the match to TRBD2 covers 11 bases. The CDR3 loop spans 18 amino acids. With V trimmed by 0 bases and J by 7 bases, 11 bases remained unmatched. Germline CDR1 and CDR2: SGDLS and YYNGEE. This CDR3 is CASSVDELAGVYVGELFF. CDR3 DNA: TGTGCCAGCAGCGTAGATGAACTAGCGGGAGTTTATGTCGGGGAGCTGTTTTTT.

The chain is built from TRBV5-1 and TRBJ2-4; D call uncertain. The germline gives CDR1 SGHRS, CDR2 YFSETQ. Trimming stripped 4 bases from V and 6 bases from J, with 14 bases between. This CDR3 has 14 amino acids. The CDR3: CASSPRNSLNIQYF. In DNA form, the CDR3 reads TGCGCCAGCAGCCCTAGAAATTCACTAAACATTCAGTACTTC. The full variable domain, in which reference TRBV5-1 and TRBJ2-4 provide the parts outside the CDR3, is KAGVTQTPRYLIKTRGQQVTLSCSPISGHRSVSWYQQTPGQGLQFLFEYFSETQRNKGNFPGRFSGRQFSNSRSEMNVSTLELGDSALYLCASSPRNSLNIQYFGAGTRLSVL.

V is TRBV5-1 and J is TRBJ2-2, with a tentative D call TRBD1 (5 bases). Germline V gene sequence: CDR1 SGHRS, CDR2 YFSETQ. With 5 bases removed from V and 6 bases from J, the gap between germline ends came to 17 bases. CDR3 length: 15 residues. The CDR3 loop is CASRMTDTPSGELFF. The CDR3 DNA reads TGCGCCAGCAGAATGACAGACACCCCATCCGGGGAGCTGTTTTTT.

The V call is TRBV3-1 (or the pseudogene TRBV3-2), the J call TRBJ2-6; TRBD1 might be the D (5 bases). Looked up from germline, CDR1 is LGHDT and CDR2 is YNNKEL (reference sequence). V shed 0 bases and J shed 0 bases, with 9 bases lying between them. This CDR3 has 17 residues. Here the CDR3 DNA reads TGTGCCAGCAGCCAAGATCCCAGGGACTCTGGGGCCAACGTCCTGACTTTC. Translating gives CASSQDPRDSGANVLTF.

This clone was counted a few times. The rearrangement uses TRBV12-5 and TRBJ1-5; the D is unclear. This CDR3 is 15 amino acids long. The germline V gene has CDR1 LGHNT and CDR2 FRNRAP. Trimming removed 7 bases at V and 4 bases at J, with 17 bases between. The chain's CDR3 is CASAPQNSRNQPQHF. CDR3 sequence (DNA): TGTGCTAGTGCCCCCCAAAACAGCCGGAATCAGCCCCAGCATTTT. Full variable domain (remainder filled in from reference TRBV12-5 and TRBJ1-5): DARVTQTPRHKVTEMGQEVTMRCQPILGHNTVFWYRQTMMQGLELLAYFRNRAPLDDSGMPKDRFSAEMPDATLATLKIQPSEPRDSAVYFCASAPQNSRNQPQHFGDGTRLSIL.

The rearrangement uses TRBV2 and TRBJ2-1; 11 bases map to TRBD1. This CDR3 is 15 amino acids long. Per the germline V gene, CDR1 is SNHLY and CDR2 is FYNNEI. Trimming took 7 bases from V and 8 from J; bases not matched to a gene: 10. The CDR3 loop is CASIIRDRGFDEQFF. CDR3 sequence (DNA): TGTGCCAGCATCATACGGGACAGGGGGTTCGATGAGCAGTTCTTC. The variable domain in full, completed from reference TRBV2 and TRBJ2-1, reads EPEVTQTPSHQVTQMGQEVILRCVPISNHLYFYWYRQILGQKVEFLVSFYNNEISEKSEIFDDQFSVERPDGSNFTLKIRSTKLEDSAMYFCASIIRDRGFDEQFFGPGTRLTVL.